The entry that follows covers one T cell receptor beta chain sequence. Its specificity is unknown. Trimming removed 0 bases from V and 6 bases from J; junction bases left unmatched: 4. The CDR3 has 16 amino acids. The germline V gene has CDR1 SGDLS and CDR2 YYNGEE. The data derive from a study of OX40 agonist ivuxolimab in advanced cancers. Study-wide background: Prior checkpoint blockade (anti-PD-1, anti-PD-L1 or anti-CTLA-4) was permitted; 35% to 50% had it.

Whole-study results and caveats: Among the lowest peripheral clonal expansion occurred in 0.1-3.0 mg/kg partial responders. At 0.1 to 3.0 mg/kg, CD4+ and CD8+ blood T cells expanded clonally by week 6.

Profiled with immunoSEQ multiplex PCR; TCRdb holds only in-frame clones, not every one. Found here are 55,000 to 75,000 clones, about nine tenths of them singletons; the top ten hold 3% to 4%. This clonotype was obtained from an adult with an advanced solid tumor such as melanoma, head and neck, liver or kidney cancer. V is TRBV9 and J is TRBJ2-1; 12 nucleotides line up with TRBD2. The input for sequencing was CD4+ or CD8+ T cells sorted from blood, taken in a trial of the OX40 agonist ivuxolimab. CDR3 region: CASSVAVTSGSNEQFF. CDR3 DNA: TGTGCCAGCAGCGTAGCGGTGACTAGCGGGAGCAATGAGCAGTTCTTC.